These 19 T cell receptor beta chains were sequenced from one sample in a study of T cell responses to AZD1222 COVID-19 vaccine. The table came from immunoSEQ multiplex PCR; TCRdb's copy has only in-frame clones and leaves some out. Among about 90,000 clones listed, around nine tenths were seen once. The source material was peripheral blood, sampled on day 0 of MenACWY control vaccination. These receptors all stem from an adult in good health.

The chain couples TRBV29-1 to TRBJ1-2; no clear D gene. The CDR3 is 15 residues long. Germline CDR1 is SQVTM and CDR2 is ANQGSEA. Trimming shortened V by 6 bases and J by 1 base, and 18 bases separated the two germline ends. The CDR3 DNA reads TGCAGCGTCATGGGTACTGGCACTTTTAACTATGGCTACACCTTC. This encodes CSVMGTGTFNYGYTF.

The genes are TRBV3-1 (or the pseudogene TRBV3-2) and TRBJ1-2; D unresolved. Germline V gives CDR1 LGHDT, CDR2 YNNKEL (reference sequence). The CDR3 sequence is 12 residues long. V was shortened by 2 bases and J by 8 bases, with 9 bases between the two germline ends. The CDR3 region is CASSQPQQGYTF. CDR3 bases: TGTGCCAGCAGCCAACCTCAGCAGGGCTACACCTTC.

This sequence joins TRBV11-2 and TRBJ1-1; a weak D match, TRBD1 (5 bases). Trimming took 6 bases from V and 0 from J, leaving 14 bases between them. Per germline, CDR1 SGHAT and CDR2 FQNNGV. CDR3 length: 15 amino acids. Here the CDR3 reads CASRGVRGLNTEAFF. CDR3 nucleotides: TGTGCCAGCAGGGGGGTGCGGGGCCTGAACACTGAAGCTTTCTTT.

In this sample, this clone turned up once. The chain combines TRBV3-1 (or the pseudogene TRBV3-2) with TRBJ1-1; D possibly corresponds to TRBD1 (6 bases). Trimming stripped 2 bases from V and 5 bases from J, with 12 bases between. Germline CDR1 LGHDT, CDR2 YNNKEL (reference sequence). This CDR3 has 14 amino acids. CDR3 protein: CASSQWGARTEAFF. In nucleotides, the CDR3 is TGTGCCAGCAGCCAATGGGGGGCCCGAACTGAAGCTTTCTTT.

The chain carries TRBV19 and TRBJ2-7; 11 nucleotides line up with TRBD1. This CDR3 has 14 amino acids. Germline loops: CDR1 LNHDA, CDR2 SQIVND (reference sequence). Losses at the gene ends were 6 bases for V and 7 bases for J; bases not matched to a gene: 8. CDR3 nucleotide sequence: TGTGCCAGTAGGAAAGGACAGGGGGCTGGTGAGCAGTACTTC. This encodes CASRKGQGAGEQYF.

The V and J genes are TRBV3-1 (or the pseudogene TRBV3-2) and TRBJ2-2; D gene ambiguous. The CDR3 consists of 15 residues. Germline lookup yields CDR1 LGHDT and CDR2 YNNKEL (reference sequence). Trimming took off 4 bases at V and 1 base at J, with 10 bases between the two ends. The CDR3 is CASSPDVMNTGELFF. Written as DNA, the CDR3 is TGTGCCAGCAGCCCAGATGTCATGAACACCGGGGAGCTGTTTTTT.

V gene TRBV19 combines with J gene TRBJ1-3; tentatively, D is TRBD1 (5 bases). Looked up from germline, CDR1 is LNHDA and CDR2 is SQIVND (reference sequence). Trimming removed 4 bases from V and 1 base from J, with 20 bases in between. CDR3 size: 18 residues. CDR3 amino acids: CASSTRSEARGSGNTIYF. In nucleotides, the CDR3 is TGTGCCAGTAGTACCCGGAGCGAGGCCCGGGGGTCTGGAAACACCATATATTTT. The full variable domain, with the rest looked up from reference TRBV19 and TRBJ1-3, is DGGITQSPKYLFRKEGQNVTLSCEQNLNHDAMYWYRQDPGQGLRLIYYSQIVNDFQKGDIAEGYSVSREKKESFPLTVTSAQKNPTAFYLCASSTRSEARGSGNTIYFGEGSWLTVV.

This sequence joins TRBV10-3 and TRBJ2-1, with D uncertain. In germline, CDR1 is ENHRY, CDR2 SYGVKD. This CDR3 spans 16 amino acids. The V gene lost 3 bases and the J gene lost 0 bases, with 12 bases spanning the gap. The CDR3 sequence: CAISEGQLSSYNEQFF. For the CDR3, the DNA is TGTGCCATCAGTGAAGGCCAATTGAGCTCCTACAATGAGCAGTTCTTC.

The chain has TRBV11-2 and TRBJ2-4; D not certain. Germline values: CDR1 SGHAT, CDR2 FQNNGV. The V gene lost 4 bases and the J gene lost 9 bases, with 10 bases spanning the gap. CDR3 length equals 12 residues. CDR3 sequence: CASSSWGFIQYF. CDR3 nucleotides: TGTGCCAGCAGCTCCTGGGGTTTCATTCAGTACTTC.

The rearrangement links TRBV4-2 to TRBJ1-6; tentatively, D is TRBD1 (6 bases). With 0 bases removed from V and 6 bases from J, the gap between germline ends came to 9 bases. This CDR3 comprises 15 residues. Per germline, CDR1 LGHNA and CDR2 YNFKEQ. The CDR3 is CASSQERGFNSPLHF. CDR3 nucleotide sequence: TGTGCCAGCAGCCAAGAAAGGGGGTTTAATTCACCCCTCCACTTT.

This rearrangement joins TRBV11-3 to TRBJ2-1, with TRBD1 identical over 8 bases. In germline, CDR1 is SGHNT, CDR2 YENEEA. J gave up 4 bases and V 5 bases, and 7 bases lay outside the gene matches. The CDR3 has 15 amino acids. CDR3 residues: CASSAGTGTYNEQFF. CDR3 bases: TGTGCCAGCAGCGCCGGGACAGGAACGTACAATGAGCAGTTCTTC.

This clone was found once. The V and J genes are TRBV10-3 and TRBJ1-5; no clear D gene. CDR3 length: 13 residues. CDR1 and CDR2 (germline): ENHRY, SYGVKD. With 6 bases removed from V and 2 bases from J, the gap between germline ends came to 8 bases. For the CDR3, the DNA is TGTGCCATCAGCGATAGACGCAATCAGCCCCAGCATTTT. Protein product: CAISDRRNQPQHF.

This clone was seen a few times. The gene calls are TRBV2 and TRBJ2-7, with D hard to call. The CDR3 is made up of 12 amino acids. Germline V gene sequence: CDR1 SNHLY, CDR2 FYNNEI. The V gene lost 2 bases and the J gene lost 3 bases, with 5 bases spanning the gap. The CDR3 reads CASSEMYYEQYF. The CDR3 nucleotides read TGTGCCAGCAGTGAAATGTACTACGAGCAGTACTTC.

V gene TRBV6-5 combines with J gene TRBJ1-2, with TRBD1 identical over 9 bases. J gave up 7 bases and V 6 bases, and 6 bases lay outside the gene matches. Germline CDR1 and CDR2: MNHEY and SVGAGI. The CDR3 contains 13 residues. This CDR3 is CASSLGTGIGYTF. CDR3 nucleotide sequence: TGTGCCAGCAGCCTCGGGACAGGGATTGGCTACACCTTC.

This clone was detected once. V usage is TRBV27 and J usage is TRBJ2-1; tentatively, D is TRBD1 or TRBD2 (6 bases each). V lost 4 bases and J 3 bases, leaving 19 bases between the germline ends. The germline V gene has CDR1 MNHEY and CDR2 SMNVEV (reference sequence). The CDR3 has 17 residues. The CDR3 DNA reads TGTGCCAGCAGTTCCGGCACAACAGGGACTTACTACAATGAGCAGTTCTTC. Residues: CASSSGTTGTYYNEQFF.

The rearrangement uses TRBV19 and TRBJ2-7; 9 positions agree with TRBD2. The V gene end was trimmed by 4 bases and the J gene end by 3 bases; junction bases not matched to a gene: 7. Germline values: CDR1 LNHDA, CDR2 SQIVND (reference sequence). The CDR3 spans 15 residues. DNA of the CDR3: TGTGCCAGTAGTAACGAGCGGGAGGCCTACTACGAGCAGTACTTC. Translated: CASSNEREAYYEQYF.

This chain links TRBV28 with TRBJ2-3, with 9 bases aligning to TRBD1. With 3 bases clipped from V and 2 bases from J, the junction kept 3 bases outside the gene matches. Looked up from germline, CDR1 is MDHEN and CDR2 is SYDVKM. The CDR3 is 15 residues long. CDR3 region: CASSFHRGLTDTQYF. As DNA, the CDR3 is TGTGCCAGCAGTTTCCACAGGGGGCTCACAGATACGCAGTATTTT.

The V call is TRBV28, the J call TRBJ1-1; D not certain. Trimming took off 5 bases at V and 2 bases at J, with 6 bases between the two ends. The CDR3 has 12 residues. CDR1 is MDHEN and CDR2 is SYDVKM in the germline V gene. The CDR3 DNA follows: TGTGCCAGCAGTATTCAAAACACTGAAGCTTTCTTT. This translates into CASSIQNTEAFF. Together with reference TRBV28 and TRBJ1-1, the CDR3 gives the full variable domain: DVKVTQSSRYLVKRTGEKVFLECVQDMDHENMFWYRQDPGLGLRLIYFSYDVKMKEKGDIPEGYSVSREKKERFSLILESASTNQTSMYLCASSIQNTEAFFGQGTRLTVV.

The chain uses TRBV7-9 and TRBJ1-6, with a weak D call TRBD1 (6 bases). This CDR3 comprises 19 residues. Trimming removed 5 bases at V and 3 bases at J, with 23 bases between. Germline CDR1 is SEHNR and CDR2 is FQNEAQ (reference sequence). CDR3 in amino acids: CASSRVTGTSSFYNSPLHF. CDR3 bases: TGTGCCAGCAGCCGAGTGACCGGGACAAGCTCGTTCTATAATTCACCCCTCCACTTT.